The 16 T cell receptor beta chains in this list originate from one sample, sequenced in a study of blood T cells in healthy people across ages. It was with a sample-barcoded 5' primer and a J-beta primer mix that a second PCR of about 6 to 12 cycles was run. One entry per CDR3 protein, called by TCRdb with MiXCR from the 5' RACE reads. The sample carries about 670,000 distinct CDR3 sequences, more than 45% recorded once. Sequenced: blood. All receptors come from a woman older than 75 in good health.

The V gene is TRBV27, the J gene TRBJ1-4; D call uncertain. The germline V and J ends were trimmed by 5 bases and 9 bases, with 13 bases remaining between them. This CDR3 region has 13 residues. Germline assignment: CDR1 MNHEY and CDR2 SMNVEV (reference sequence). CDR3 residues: CASSGAPRQKLFF. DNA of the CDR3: TGTGCCAGCAGTGGTGCGCCTCGGCAAAAACTGTTTTTT.

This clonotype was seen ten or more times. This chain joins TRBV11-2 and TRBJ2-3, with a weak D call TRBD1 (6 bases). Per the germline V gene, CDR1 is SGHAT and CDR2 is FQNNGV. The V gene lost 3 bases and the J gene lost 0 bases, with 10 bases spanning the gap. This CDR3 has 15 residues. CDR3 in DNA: TGTGCCAGCAGCTTTCAGGGGCCTAGCACAGATACGCAGTATTTT. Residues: CASSFQGPSTDTQYF.

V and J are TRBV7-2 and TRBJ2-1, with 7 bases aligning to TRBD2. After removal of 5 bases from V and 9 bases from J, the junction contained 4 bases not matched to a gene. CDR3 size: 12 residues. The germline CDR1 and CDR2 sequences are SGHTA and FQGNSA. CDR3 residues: CASSSREGEQFF. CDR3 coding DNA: TGTGCCAGCAGCAGCAGGGAGGGTGAGCAGTTCTTC.

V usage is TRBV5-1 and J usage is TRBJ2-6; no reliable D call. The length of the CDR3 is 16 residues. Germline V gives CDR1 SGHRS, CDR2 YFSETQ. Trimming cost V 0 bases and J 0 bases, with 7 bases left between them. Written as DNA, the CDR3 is TGCGCCAGCAGCTTGGTCGCCAACTCTGGGGCCAACGTCCTGACTTTC. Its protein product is CASSLVANSGANVLTF.

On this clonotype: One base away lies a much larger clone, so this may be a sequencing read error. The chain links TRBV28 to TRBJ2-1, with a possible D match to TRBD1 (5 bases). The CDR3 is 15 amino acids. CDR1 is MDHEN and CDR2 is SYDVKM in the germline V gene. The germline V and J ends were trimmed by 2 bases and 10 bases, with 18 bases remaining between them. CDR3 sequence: CASSLLGRASYEQFF. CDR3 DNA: TGTGCCAGCAGTTTACTGGGCAGGGCCTCCTACGAGCAGTTCTTC.

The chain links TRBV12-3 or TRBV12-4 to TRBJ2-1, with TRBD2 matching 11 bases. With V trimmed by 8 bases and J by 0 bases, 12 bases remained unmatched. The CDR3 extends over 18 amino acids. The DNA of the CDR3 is TGTGCCAGCGAAGGGACTAGCGGCTACCAAAGCTCCTACAATGAGCAGTTCTTC. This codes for CASEGTSGYQSSYNEQFF.

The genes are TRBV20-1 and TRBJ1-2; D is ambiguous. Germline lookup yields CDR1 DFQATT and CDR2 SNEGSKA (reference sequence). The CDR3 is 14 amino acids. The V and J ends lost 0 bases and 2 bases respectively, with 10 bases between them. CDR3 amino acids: CSARDWELNYGYTF. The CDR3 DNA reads TGCAGTGCTAGAGATTGGGAGTTGAACTATGGCTACACCTTC.

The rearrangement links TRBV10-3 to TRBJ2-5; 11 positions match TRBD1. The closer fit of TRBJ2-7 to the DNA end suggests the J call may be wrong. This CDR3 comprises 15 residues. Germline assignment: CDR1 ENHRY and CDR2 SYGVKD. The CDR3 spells CAISDLGQGAYEQYF. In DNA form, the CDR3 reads TGTGCCATCAGTGATCTTGGACAGGGGGCTTACGAGCAGTACTTC.

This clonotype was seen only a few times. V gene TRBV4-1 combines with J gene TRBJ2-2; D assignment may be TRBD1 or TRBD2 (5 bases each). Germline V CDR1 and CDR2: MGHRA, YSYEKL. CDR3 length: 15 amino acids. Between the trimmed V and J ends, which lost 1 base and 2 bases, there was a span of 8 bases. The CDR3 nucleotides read TGCGCCAGCAGCCAAGTGGGGGTAAACACCGGGGAGCTGTTTTTT. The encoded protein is CASSQVGVNTGELFF.

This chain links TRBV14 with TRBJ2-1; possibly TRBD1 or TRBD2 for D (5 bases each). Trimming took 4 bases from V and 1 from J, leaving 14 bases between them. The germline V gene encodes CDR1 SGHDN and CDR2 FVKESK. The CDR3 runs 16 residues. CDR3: CASSPGTVGSYNEQFF. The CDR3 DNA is TGTGCCAGCAGCCCCGGGACCGTAGGATCCTACAATGAGCAGTTCTTC.

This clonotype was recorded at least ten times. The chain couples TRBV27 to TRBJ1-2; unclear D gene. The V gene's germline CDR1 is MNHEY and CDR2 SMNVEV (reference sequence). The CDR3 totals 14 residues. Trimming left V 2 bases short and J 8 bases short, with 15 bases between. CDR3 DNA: TGTGCCAGCAGTTTAGGGCGGAGTCTAAACGGCTACACCTTC. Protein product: CASSLGRSLNGYTF.

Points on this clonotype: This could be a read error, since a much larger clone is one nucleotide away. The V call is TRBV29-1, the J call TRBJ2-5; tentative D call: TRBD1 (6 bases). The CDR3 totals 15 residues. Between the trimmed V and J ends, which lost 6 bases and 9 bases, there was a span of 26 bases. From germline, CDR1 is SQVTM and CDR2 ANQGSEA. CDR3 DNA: TGCAGCGTGGACACCGGGACAAAACTACAGGAGGCCCAGTACTTC. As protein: CSVDTGTKLQEAQYF.

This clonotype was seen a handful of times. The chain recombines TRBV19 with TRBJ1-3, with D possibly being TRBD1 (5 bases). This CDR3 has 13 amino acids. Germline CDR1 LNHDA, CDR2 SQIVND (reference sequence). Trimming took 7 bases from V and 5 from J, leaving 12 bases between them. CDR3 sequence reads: CASTGTERNTIYF. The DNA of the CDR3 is TGTGCCAGTACCGGGACTGAGAGAAACACCATATATTTT.

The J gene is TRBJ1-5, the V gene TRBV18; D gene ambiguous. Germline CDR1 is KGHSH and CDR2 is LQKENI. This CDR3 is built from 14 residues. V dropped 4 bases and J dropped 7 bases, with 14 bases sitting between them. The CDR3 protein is CASSQRPEEQPQHF. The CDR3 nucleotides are TGTGCCAGCTCACAGCGACCGGAGGAGCAGCCCCAGCATTTT.

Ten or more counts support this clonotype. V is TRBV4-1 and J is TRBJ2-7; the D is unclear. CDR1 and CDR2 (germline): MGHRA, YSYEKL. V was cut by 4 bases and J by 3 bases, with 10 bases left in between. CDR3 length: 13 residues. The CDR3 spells CASSRERDYEQYF. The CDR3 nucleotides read TGCGCCAGCAGCCGCGAGAGAGACTACGAGCAGTACTTC.

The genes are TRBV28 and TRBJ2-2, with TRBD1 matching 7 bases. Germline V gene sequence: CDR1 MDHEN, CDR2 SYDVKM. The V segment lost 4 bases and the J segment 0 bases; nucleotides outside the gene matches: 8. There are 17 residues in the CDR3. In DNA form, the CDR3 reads TGTGCCAGCAGTTCTCAGACAGGGAGAGCGAACACCGGGGAGCTGTTTTTT. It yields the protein CASSSQTGRANTGELFF.